These 24 T cell receptor beta chains were all obtained from the same sample, sequenced in a study of response to subunit inactivated influenza vaccine. Each CDR3 protein is one row after TCRdb ran MiXCR on the RT-PCR reads. There are about 190,000 distinct CDR3 sequences in the sample; approximately 15% occur only once, and approximately 24% lies in the top ten. Here the sequenced sample was CD8+ T cells sorted from PBMCs, taken 5 days after vaccination. These receptors all come from a middle-aged man who received an inactivated influenza vaccine.

The chain is built from TRBV11-2 and TRBJ2-1; TRBD2 matches at 9 bases. With 1 base clipped from V and 6 bases from J, the junction kept 10 bases outside the gene matches. The CDR3 runs 17 residues. Germline CDR1 is SGHAT and CDR2 is FQNNGV. Here the CDR3 DNA reads TGTGCCAGCAGCTTAGTTGCCGGCGGGGGGGCCGTCAATGAGCAGTTCTTC. This sequence encodes CASSLVAGGGAVNEQFF. The complete variable domain, with remaining parts taken from reference TRBV11-2 and TRBJ2-1, reads EAGVAQSPRYKIIEKRQSVAFWCNPISGHATLYWYQQILGQGPKLLIQFQNNGVVDDSQLPKDRFSAERLKGVDSTLKIQPAKLEDSAVYLCASSLVAGGGAVNEQFFGPGTRLTVL.

J is TRBJ2-2 and V is TRBV20-1, with 14 bases that match TRBD2. CDR3 length equals 19 residues. V lost 0 bases to trimming and J lost 0 bases; unmatched junction nucleotides: 6. Looked up from germline, CDR1 is DFQATT and CDR2 is SNEGSKA (reference sequence). This CDR3 is CSARDFGTSGGPNTGELFF. CDR3 bases: TGCAGTGCTAGAGATTTTGGGACTAGCGGGGGACCGAACACCGGGGAGCTGTTTTTT.

The sample holds many counts of this clonotype. The rearrangement links TRBV9 to TRBJ2-3; 9 positions match TRBD1. The junction had 7 bases not matched to a gene; V was cut back by 3 bases and J by 2 bases. From germline, CDR1 is SGDLS and CDR2 YYNGEE. This CDR3 spans 16 amino acids. CDR3 DNA: TGTGCCAGCAGCGGGTCCCGGGACAGGGTCACAGATACGCAGTATTTT. Protein sequence: CASSGSRDRVTDTQYF. The full variable domain, completed using reference TRBV9 and TRBJ2-3, is DSGVTQTPKHLITATGQRVTLRCSPRSGDLSVYWYQQSLDQGLQFLIQYYNGEERAKGNILERFSAQQFPDLHSELNLSSLELGDSALYFCASSGSRDRVTDTQYFGPGTRLTVL.

This chain links TRBV27 with TRBJ1-6, with TRBD1 matching over 9 bases. The CDR3 totals 14 residues. V lost 8 bases, J lost 7 bases, and 6 bases stayed unmatched. Germline V gives CDR1 MNHEY, CDR2 SMNVEV (reference sequence). CDR3 sequence: CASGWTGANSPLHF. Written as DNA, the CDR3 is TGTGCCAGCGGATGGACAGGGGCCAATTCACCCCTCCACTTT.

This clonotype was found a few times. This rearrangement joins TRBV3-1 to TRBJ2-7, with TRBD2 matching 8 bases. This CDR3 is built from 15 residues. Germline values: CDR1 LGHDT, CDR2 YNNKEL (reference sequence). V shed 5 bases, J shed 6 bases, and the junction held 12 bases outside the gene matches. The CDR3 spells CASSAPGLVRVEQYF. The CDR3 DNA sequence: TGTGCCAGCAGCGCCCCGGGACTAGTGCGAGTCGAGCAGTACTTC.

The rearrangement links TRBV5-1 to TRBJ2-1; TRBD2 is a possible D gene (6 bases). Germline lookup yields CDR1 SGHRS and CDR2 YFSETQ. Trimming left V 0 bases short and J 7 bases short, with 14 bases between. The CDR3 consists of 15 residues. The CDR3, as DNA: TGCGCCAGCAGCTTGGTGTCTGGGGCGGGAAATGAGCAGTTCTTC. Amino acids: CASSLVSGAGNEQFF.

This clonotype appeared a few times. The gene calls are TRBV5-1 and TRBJ2-2; D perhaps matches TRBD2 (5 bases). Trimming left V 1 base short and J 1 base short, with 17 bases between. The CDR3 is made up of 18 amino acids. The germline V gene encodes CDR1 SGHRS and CDR2 YFSETQ. Written as DNA, the CDR3 is TGCGCCAGCAGCTTGTGGGGAACTAGTCCACTGAACACCGGGGAGCTGTTTTTT. This codes for CASSLWGTSPLNTGELFF.

This sequence joins TRBV24-1 and TRBJ2-5, with D possibly being TRBD1 (6 bases). The CDR3 runs 15 residues. Germline CDR1 is KGHDR and CDR2 is SFDVKD. Trimming left V 0 bases short and J 1 base short, with 8 bases between. CDR3 sequence (DNA): TGTGCCACCAGTGATTTGGGGGGCCCCCAAGAGACCCAGTACTTC. Translated, it gives CATSDLGGPQETQYF.

This chain connects TRBV28 to TRBJ2-7; D is undetermined. Germline V gives CDR1 MDHEN, CDR2 SYDVKM. The V gene lost 5 bases and the J gene lost 1 base, with 9 bases spanning the gap. The CDR3 consists of 13 residues. CDR3 DNA sequence: TGTGCCAGCAGTATAAGCCTATCCTACGAGCAGTACTTC. This translates into CASSISLSYEQYF.

This clonotype was seen a few times. The chain has TRBV6-1 and TRBJ2-3; TRBD1 is a possible D gene (5 bases). Trimming shortened V by 2 bases and J by 1 base, and 10 bases separated the two germline ends. The CDR3 is 15 amino acids. The germline V gene has CDR1 MNHNS and CDR2 SASEGT. The CDR3 nucleotides are TGTGCCAGCAGTGAACAGGGATTAGGCACAGATACGCAGTATTTT. Its translation is CASSEQGLGTDTQYF.

There are a few counts of this clonotype. This chain connects TRBV5-5 to TRBJ1-5; TRBD1 might be the D (5 bases). Between the trimmed V and J ends, which lost 1 base and 0 bases, there was a span of 11 bases. Germline V gene sequence: CDR1 SGHKS, CDR2 YYEKEE (reference sequence). CDR3 length equals 16 residues. The CDR3 is CASSLLPGHSNQPQHF. CDR3 coding DNA: TGTGCCAGCAGCTTGCTCCCAGGACATAGCAATCAGCCCCAGCATTTT. The full variable domain, rest sourced from reference TRBV5-5 and TRBJ1-5, is DAGVTQSPTHLIKTRGQQVTLRCSPISGHKSVSWYQQVLGQGPQFIFQYYEKEERGRGNFPDRFSARQFPNYSSELNVNALLLGDSALYLCASSLLPGHSNQPQHFGDGTRLSIL.

The genes are TRBV12-3 or TRBV12-4 and TRBJ2-1; 12 nucleotides match TRBD2. The CDR3 loop spans 14 amino acids. J lost 9 bases, V lost 6 bases, and 6 bases had no gene match. The DNA of the CDR3 is TGTGCCAGCAGGCTGACTAGCGGGAGTATTGAGCAGTTCTTC. Translated, it gives CASRLTSGSIEQFF.

Only a few counts were recorded for this clonotype. The chain employs TRBV11-2 and TRBJ1-1, with 8 bases fitting TRBD1. Trimming cost V 5 bases and J 7 bases; bases outside gene matches: 9. The length of the CDR3 is 14 residues. Germline loops: CDR1 SGHAT, CDR2 FQNNGV. The CDR3 loop reads CASSLSGGGGEAFF. CDR3 nucleotide sequence: TGTGCCAGCAGCCTCTCAGGGGGCGGAGGTGAAGCTTTCTTT.

The table lists this clonotype with many counts. J is TRBJ2-1 and V is TRBV12-3 or TRBV12-4; 8 positions agree with TRBD1. The V and J ends lost 5 bases and 7 bases, in that order; junction bases with no gene match: 13. The CDR3 covers 16 residues. The CDR3, as DNA: TGTGCCAGCAGTCTCGACGGACAGGGAAGAGGGAATGAGCAGTTCTTC. Its translation: CASSLDGQGRGNEQFF.

This clonotype was detected many times. The V gene is TRBV12-3 or TRBV12-4, the J gene TRBJ2-1; unclear D gene. Trimming pared 6 bases from V and 7 bases from J, leaving 19 bases between. The CDR3 has 15 amino acids. The CDR3 coding sequence is TGTGCCAGCAGCCCAAGGACCCTACCTTGGAATGAGCAGTTCTTC. It is translated as CASSPRTLPWNEQFF.

This clonotype was observed a handful of times. The chain is built from TRBV6-6 and TRBJ1-1, with TRBD1 matching over 8 bases. The CDR3 sequence is 13 residues long. V trimming: 6 bases; J trimming: 4 bases; junction bases outside the gene matches: 4. CDR1 MNHNY and CDR2 SVGAGI come from the germline V gene (reference sequence). CDR3 region: CASSTTGGTEAFF. CDR3 DNA sequence: TGTGCCAGCAGCACAACAGGGGGCACTGAAGCTTTCTTT.

This clonotype was recorded a few times. This rearrangement joins TRBV15 to TRBJ2-2, with D possibly TRBD2 on 5 matching bases. V lost 1 base and J lost 7, with 10 bases in between. The CDR3 sequence is 14 residues long. CDR1 and CDR2 from the germline V gene are LNHNV and YYDKDF (reference sequence). The CDR3 region has the DNA TGTGCCACCAGCAGAGCGGACGGGATCGGGGAGCTGTTTTTT. This translates into CATSRADGIGELFF.

This clonotype was observed many times. The chain has TRBV14 and TRBJ2-2; D gene ambiguous. Trimming removed 3 bases at V and 5 bases at J, with 7 bases between. CDR3 length equals 13 residues. Germline V gene lookup returns CDR1 SGHDN and CDR2 FVKESK. The CDR3 loop reads CASSQGRTGELFF. CDR3 nucleotide sequence: TGTGCCAGCAGCCAGGGAAGAACCGGGGAGCTGTTTTTT.

The rearrangement links TRBV27 to TRBJ1-5; 7 bases are shared with TRBD1. V lost 9 bases and J lost 5; bases outside the gene matches: 10. The length of the CDR3 is 14 residues. Germline V gene lookup returns CDR1 MNHEY and CDR2 SMNVEV (reference sequence). The CDR3 region has the DNA TGTGCCAGTTCGACAGGGAGGTTCCATCAGCCCCAGCATTTT. It is translated as CASSTGRFHQPQHF.

The chain couples TRBV6-5 to TRBJ2-1, with 7 bases matching TRBD1. The CDR3 spans 15 residues. Germline assignment: CDR1 MNHEY and CDR2 SVGAGI. V dropped 4 bases and J dropped 4; count of bases not matched to a gene: 7. CDR3 region: CASSFRGRIYNEQFF. In DNA form, the CDR3 reads TGTGCCAGCAGTTTTAGGGGGCGGATATACAATGAGCAGTTCTTC.

The CDR3 region has the DNA TGTGCCAGCAGACTGGGGGCCGCCGAGCAGTACTTC. Its translation is CASRLGAAEQYF. The V and J genes are TRBV12-3 or TRBV12-4 and TRBJ2-7; D is possibly TRBD1 (6 bases). The CDR3 is 12 amino acids. Trimming left V 6 bases short and J 6 bases short, with 12 bases between.

The genes are TRBV6-1 and TRBJ2-7; TRBD1 matches 12 bases. Germline lookup yields CDR1 MNHNS and CDR2 SASEGT. V trimming: 3 bases; J trimming: 4 bases; junction bases outside the gene matches: 4. This CDR3 spans 15 amino acids. CDR3 region: CASSDGTGGVYEQYF. CDR3 coding DNA: TGTGCCAGCAGTGATGGGACAGGGGGCGTGTACGAGCAGTACTTC.

The chain has TRBV5-1 and TRBJ2-1, with TRBD2 matching over 16 bases. Losses at the gene ends were 2 bases for V and 8 bases for J; bases not matched to a gene: 1. The CDR3 sequence is 15 residues long. CDR1 is SGHRS and CDR2 is YFSETQ in the germline V gene. CDR3 protein: CASSFGTSGGDEQFF. The CDR3 DNA is TGCGCCAGCAGCTTCGGGACTAGCGGGGGGGATGAGCAGTTCTTC.

The chain has TRBV5-6 and TRBJ1-6; maybe TRBD1 (5 bases). The CDR3 covers 17 residues. Looked up from germline, CDR1 is SGHDT and CDR2 is YYEEEE. V was pared by 3 bases and J by 5 bases, with 18 bases between. The DNA for the CDR3 is TGTGCCAGCAGCTCCTCCAAAGGGGACGGGGATAATTCACCCCTCCACTTT. It codes for CASSSSKGDGDNSPLHF.